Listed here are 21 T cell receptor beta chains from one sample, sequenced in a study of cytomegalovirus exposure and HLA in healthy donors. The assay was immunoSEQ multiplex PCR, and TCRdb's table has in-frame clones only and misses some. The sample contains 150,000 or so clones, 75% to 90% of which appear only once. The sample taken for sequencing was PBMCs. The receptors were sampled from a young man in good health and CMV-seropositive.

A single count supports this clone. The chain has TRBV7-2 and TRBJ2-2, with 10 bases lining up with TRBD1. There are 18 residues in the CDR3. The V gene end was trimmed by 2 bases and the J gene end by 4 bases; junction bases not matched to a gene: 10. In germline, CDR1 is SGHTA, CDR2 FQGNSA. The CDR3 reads CASSLRGAGTGATGELFF. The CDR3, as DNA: TGTGCCAGCAGCTTAAGGGGGGCCGGGACAGGGGCCACCGGGGAGCTGTTTTTT.

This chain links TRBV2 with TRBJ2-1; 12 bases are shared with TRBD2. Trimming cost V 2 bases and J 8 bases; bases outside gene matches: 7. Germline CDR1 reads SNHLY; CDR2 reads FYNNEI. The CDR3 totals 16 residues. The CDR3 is CASSERLAGDVDEQFF. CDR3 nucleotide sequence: TGTGCCAGCAGTGAACGACTAGCGGGAGATGTCGATGAGCAGTTCTTC.

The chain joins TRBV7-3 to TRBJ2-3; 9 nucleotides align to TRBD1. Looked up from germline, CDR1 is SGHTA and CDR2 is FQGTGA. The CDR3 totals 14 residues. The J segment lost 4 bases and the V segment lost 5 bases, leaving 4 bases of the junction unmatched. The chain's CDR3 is CASSAQGAADTQYF. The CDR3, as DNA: TGTGCCAGCAGCGCACAGGGGGCGGCAGATACGCAGTATTTT.

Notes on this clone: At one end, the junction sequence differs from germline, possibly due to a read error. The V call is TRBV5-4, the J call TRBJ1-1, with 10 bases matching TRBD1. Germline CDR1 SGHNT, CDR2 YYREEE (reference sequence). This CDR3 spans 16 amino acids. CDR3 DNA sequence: TGTGACAGCAGCTTGGACAGGGGGATTATGAACACTGAAGCTTTCTTT. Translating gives CDSSLDRGIMNTEAFF.

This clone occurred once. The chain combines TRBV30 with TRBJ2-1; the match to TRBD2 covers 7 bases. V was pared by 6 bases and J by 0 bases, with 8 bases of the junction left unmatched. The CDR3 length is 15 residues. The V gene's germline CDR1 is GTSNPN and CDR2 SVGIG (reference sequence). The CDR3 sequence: CACPRAGDSYNEQFF. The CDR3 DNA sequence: TGTGCCTGCCCGAGGGCGGGAGACTCCTACAATGAGCAGTTCTTC.

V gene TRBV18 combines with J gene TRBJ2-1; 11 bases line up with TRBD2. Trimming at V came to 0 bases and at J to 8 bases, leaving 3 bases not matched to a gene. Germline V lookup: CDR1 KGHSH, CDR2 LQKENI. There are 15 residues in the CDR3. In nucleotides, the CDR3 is TGTGCCAGCTCACCACCGGCTAGCGGGAGGTATGAGCAGTTCTTC. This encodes CASSPPASGRYEQFF. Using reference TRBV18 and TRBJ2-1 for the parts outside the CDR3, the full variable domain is NAGVMQNPRHLVRRRGQEARLRCSPMKGHSHVYWYRQLPEEGLKFMVYLQKENIIDESGMPKERFSAEFPKEGPSILRIQQVVRGDSAAYFCASSPPASGRYEQFFGPGTRLTVL.

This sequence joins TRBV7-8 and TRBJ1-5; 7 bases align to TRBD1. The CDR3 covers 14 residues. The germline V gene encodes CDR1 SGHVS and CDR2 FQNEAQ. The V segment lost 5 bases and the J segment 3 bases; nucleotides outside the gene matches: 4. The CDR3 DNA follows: TGTGCCAGCAGCCAACAGGGGAACAATCAGCCCCAGCATTTT. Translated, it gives CASSQQGNNQPQHF.

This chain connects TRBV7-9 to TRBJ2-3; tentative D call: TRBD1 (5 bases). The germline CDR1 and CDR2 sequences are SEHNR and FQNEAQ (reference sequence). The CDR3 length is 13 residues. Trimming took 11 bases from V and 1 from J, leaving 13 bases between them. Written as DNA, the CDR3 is TGTGCCTCTAGGGGATTGGGCACAGATACGCAGTATTTT. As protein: CASRGLGTDTQYF.

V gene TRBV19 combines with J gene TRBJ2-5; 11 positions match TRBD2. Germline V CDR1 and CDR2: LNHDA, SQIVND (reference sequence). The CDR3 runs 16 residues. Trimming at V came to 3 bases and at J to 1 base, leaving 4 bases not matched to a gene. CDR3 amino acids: CASSIVAGGIQETQYF. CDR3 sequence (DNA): TGTGCCAGTAGTATCGTAGCGGGGGGGATCCAAGAGACCCAGTACTTC.

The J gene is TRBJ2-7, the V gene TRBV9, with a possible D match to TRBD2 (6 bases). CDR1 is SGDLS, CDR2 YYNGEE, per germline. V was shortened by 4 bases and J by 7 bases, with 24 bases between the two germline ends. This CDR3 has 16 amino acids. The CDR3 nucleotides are TGTGCCAGCAGCCCGTGGAGCAGCGGGCCAACTCGGGAGCAGTACTTC. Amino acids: CASSPWSSGPTREQYF.

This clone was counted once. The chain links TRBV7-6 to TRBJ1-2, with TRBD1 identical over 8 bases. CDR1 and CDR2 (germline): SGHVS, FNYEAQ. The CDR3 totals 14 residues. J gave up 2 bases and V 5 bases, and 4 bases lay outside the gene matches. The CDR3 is CASSADRGNYGYTF. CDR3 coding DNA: TGTGCCAGCAGCGCCGACAGGGGAAACTATGGCTACACCTTC.

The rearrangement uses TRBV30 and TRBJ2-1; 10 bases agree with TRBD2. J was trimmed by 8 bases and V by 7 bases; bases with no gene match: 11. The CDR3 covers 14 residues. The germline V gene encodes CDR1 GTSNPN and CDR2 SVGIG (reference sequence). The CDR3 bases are TGTGCCTTCAACCTAGCGGGGGCCTGGCATGAGCAGTTCTTC. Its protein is CAFNLAGAWHEQFF.

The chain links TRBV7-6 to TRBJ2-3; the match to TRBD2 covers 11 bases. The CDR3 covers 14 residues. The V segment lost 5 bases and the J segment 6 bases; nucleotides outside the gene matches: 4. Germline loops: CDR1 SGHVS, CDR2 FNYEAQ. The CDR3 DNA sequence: TGTGCCAGCAGCCTAGGGACTAGCGGTGATACGCAGTATTTT. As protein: CASSLGTSGDTQYF.

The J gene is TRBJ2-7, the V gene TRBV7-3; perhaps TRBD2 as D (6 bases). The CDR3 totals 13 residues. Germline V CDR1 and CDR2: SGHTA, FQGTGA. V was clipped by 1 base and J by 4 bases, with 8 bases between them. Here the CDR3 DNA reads TGTGCCAGCAGCTTAAAAGGAGGGTACGAGCAGTACTTC. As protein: CASSLKGGYEQYF.

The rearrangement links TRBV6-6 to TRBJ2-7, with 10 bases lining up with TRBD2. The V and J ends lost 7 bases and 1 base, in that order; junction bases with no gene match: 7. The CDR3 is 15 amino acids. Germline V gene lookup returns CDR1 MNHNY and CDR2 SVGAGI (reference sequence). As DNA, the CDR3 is TGTGCCAGCACCCTAGCGGGAGCGGCATCCTACGAGCAGTACTTC. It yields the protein CASTLAGAASYEQYF.

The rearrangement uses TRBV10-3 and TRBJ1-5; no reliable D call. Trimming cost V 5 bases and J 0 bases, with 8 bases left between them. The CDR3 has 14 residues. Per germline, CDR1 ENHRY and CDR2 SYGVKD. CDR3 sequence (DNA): TGTGCCATCAGTTCCAGTTATAGCAATCAGCCCCAGCATTTT. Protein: CAISSSYSNQPQHF.

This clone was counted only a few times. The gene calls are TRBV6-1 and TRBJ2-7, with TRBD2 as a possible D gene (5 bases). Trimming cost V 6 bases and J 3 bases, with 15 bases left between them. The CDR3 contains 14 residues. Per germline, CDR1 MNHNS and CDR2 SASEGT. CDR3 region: CASRHAIEGYEQYF. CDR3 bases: TGTGCCAGCAGACACGCGATCGAGGGCTACGAGCAGTACTTC.

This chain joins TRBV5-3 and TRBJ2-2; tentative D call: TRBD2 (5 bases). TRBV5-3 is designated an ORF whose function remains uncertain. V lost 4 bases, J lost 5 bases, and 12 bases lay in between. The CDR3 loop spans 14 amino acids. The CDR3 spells CARSLERWTGELFF. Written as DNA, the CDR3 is TGTGCCAGAAGCCTGGAGCGGTGGACCGGGGAGCTGTTTTTT.

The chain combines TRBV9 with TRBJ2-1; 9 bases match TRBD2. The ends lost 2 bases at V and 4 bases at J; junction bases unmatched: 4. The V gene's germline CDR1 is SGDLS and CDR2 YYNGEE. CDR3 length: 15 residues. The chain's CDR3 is CASSVTSGSYNEQFF. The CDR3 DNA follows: TGTGCCAGCAGCGTTACTAGCGGGTCGTACAATGAGCAGTTCTTC.

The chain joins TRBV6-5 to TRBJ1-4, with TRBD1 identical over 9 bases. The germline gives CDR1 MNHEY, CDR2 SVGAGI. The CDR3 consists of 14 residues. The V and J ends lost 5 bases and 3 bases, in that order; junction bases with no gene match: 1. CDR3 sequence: CASSDRGANEKLFF. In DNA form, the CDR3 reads TGTGCCAGCAGTGACAGGGGGGCTAATGAAAAACTGTTTTTT.

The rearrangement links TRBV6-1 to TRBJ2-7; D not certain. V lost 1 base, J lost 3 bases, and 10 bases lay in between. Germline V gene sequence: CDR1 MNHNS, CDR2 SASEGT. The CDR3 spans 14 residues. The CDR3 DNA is TGTGCCAGCAGTGAAGGGCCCTCGATCTACGAGCAGTACTTC. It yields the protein CASSEGPSIYEQYF.